Sequencing of this TCR beta chain was carried out in a study of early T cells in non-severe SARS-CoV-2 infection. In the study overall: Sequencing of unsorted whole blood was done on bulk RNA, leaving chains unpaired.

General study points: Matching with VDJdb favored anti-spike CD8 responses (missing private and CD4 specificities).

This clonotype was seen only a few times. Its target is not known. As part of library construction, unique molecular identifiers were attached to individual cDNA molecules. TCRdb reprocessed the 5' RACE reads via MiXCR and lists one record per CDR3 protein. The sample lists tens of thousands of distinct CDR3 sequences, around 12% occurring once. The source of this sequence is an adult who was a healthcare worker with PCR-confirmed SARS-CoV-2 infection or an uninfected control (not recorded which). The donor label of this sample is uncertain. The sequenced sample was whole blood, obtained at baseline.

DNA for the CDR3: TGTGCCAGCAGTTCCGGGACAGGGGGAATGACTTATAATTCACCCCTCCACTTT. Its translation: CASSSGTGGMTYNSPLHF. The rearrangement uses TRBV6-6 and TRBJ1-6; 11 nucleotides agree with TRBD1. This CDR3 comprises 18 residues. Trimming cost V 4 bases and J 4 bases; bases outside gene matches: 9. Germline assignment: CDR1 MNHNY and CDR2 SVGAGI (reference sequence).